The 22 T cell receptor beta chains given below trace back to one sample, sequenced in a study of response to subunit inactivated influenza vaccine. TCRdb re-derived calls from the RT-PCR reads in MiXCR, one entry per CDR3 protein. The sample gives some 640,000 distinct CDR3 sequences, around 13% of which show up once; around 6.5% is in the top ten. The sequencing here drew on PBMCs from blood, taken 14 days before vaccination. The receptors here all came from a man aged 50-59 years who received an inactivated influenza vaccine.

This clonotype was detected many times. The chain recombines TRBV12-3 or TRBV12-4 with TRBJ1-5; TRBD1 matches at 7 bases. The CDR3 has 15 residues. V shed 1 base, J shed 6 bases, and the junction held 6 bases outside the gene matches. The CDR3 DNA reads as TGTGCCAGCAGTTTAGGGACAGGCCAGTCTCAGCCCCAGCATTTT. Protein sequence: CASSLGTGQSQPQHF.

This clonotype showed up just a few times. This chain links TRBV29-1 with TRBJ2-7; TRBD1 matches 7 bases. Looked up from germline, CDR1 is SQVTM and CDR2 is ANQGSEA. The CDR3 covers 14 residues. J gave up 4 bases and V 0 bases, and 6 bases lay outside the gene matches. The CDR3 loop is CSVEDRQGEYEQYF. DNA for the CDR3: TGCAGCGTTGAAGATCGTCAGGGGGAATACGAGCAGTACTTC.

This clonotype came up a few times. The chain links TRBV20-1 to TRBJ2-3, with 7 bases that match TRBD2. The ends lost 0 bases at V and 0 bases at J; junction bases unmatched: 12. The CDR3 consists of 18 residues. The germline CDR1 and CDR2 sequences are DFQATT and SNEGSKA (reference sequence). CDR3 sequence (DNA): TGCAGTGCTAGAGATCTCTGGGGGAGGGATCAGAGCACAGATACGCAGTATTTT. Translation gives CSARDLWGRDQSTDTQYF.

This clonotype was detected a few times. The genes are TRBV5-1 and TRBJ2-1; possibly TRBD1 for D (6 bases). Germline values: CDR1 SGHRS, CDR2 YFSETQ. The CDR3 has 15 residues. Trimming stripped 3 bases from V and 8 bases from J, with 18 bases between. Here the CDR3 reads CASSSNTGTMYEQFF. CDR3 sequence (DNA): TGCGCCAGCAGCTCAAATACCGGGACAATGTATGAGCAGTTCTTC.

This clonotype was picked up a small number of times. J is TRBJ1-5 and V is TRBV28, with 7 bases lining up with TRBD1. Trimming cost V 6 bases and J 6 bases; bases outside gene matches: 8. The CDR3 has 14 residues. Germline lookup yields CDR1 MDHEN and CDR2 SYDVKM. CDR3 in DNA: TGTGCCAGCAGAAAGACAGGGTTTCGTCAGCCCCAGCATTTT. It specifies CASRKTGFRQPQHF.

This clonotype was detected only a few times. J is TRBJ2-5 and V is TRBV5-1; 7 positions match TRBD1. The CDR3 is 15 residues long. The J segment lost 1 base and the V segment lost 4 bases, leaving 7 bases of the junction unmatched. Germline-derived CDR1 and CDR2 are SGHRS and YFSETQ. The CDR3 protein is CASSDPQGSQETQYF. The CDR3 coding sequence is TGCGCCAGCAGCGATCCACAGGGGAGCCAAGAGACCCAGTACTTC.

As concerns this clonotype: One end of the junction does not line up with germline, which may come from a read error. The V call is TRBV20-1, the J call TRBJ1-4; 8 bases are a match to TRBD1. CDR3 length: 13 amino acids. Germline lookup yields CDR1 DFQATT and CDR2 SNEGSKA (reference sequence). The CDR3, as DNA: TGCAGTACTAGCAGGACAGGGAAGGAAAAACTGTTTTTT. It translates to CSTSRTGKEKLFF.

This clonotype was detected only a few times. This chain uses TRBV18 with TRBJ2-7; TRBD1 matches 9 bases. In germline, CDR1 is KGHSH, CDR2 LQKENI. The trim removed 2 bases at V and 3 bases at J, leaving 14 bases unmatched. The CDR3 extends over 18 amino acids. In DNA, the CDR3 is TGTGCCAGCTCACCAGCGACAGGGGGTACGACTACGGGCTACGAGCAGTACTTC. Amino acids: CASSPATGGTTTGYEQYF.

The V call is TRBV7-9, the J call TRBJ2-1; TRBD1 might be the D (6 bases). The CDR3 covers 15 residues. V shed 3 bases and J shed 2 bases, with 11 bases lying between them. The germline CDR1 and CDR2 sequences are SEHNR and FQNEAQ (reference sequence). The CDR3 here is CASSFQGTPYNEQFF. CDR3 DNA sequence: TGTGCCAGCAGCTTCCAAGGGACACCCTACAATGAGCAGTTCTTC.

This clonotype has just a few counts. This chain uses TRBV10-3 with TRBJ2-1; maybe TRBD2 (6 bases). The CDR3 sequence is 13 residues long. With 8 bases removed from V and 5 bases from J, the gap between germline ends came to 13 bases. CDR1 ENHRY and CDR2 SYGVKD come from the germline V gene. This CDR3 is CAIAVAEHNEQFF. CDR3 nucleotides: TGTGCCATCGCGGTAGCGGAGCACAATGAGCAGTTCTTC.

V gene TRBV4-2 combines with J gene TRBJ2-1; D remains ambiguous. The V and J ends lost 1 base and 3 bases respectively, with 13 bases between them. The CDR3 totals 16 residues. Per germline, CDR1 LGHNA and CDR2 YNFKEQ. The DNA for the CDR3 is TGTGCCAGCAGCCAAGGGGCCGGCGGAAACTACAATGAGCAGTTCTTC. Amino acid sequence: CASSQGAGGNYNEQFF.

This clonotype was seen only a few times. The CDR3 region is CASNHRGVSYEQYF. The CDR3 DNA follows: TGTGCCAGCAACCACAGGGGGGTCTCCTACGAGCAGTACTTC. The gene calls are TRBV28 and TRBJ2-7; 8 bases line up with TRBD1. Trimming at V came to 7 bases and at J to 0 bases, leaving 5 bases not matched to a gene. CDR1 is MDHEN, CDR2 SYDVKM, per germline. This CDR3 is built from 14 residues. Full variable domain (outside the CDR3, taken from reference TRBV28 and TRBJ2-7): DVKVTQSSRYLVKRTGEKVFLECVQDMDHENMFWYRQDPGLGLRLIYFSYDVKMKEKGDIPEGYSVSREKKERFSLILESASTNQTSMYLCASNHRGVSYEQYFGPGTRLTVT.

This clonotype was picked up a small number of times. In DNA form, the CDR3 reads TGTGCCAGCAGCTTATCCGCGAGGACTGAAGCTTTCTTT. Protein: CASSLSARTEAFF. V is TRBV7-9 and J is TRBJ1-1, with D unresolved. This CDR3 is 13 amino acids long. Germline V gene sequence: CDR1 SEHNR, CDR2 FQNEAQ (reference sequence). Deletions cut 2 bases from V and 5 bases from J, with 9 bases between.

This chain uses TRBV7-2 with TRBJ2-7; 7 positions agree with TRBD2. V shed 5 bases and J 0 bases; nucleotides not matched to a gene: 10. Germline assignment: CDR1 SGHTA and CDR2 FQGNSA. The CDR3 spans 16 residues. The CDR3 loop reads CASSAKKRGLSYEQYF. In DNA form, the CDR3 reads TGTGCCAGCAGCGCTAAAAAGCGGGGCCTCTCCTACGAGCAGTACTTC.

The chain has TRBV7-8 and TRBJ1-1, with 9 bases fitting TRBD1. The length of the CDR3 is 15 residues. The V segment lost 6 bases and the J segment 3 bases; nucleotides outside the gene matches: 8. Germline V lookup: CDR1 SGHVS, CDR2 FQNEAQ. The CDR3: CASRFNRGPDTEAFF. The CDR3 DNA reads TGTGCCAGCAGATTCAACAGGGGGCCGGACACTGAAGCTTTCTTT. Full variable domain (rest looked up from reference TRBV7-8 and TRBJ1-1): GAGVSQSPRYKVAKRGQDVALRCDPISGHVSLFWYQQALGQGPEFLTYFQNEAQLDKSGLPSDRFFAERPEGSVSTLKIQRTQQEDSAVYLCASRFNRGPDTEAFFGQGTRLTVV.

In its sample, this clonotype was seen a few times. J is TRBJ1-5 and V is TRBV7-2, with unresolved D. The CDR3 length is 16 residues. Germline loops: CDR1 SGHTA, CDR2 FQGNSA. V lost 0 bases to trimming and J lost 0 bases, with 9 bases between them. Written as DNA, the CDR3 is TGTGCCAGCAGCTTAGCCCAGAGGAATAGCAATCAGCCCCAGCATTTT. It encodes CASSLAQRNSNQPQHF. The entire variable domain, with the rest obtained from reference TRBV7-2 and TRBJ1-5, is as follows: GAGVSQSPSNKVTEKGKDVELRCDPISGHTALYWYRQSLGQGLEFLIYFQGNSAPDKSGLPSDRFSAERTGGSVSTLTIQRTQQEDSAVYLCASSLAQRNSNQPQHFGDGTRLSIL.

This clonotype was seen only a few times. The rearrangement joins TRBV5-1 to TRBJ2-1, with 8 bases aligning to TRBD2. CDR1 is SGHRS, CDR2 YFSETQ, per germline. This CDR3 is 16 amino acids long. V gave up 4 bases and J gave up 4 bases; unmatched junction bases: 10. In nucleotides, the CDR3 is TGCGCCAGCAGCACGGACTTCCGGGGGGGGTACAATGAGCAGTTCTTC. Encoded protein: CASSTDFRGGYNEQFF.

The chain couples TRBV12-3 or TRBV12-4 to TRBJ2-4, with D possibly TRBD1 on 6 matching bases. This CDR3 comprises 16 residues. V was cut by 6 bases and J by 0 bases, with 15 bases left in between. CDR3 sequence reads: CASSPTGKLAKNIQYF. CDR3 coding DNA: TGTGCCAGCAGCCCGACAGGAAAACTAGCCAAAAACATTCAGTACTTC.

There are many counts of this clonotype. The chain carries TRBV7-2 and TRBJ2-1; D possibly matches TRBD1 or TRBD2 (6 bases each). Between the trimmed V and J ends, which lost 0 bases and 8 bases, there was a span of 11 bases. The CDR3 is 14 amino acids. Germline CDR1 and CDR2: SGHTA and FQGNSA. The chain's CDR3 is CASSLAGGFDEQFF. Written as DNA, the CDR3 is TGTGCCAGCAGCTTAGCCGGGGGCTTTGATGAGCAGTTCTTC.

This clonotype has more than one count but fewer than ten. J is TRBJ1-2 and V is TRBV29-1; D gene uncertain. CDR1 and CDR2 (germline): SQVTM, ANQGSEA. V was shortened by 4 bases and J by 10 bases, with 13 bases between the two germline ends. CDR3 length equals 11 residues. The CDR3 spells CSVADRADYTF. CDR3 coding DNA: TGCAGCGTTGCCGATCGTGCGGACTACACCTTC.

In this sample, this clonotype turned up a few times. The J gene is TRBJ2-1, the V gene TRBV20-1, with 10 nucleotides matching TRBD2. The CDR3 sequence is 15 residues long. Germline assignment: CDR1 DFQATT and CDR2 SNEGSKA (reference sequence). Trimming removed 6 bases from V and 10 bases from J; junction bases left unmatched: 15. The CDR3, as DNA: TGCAGTGCCAAAAGGGGGGGACTAGCGACTCCAGAGCAGTTCTTC. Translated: CSAKRGGLATPEQFF.

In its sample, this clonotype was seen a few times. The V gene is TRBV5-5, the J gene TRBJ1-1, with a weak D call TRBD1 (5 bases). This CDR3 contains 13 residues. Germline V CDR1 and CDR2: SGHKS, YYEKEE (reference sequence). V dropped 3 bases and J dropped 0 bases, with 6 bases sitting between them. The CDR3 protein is CASSWTLNTEAFF. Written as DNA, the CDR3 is TGTGCCAGCAGCTGGACACTGAACACTGAAGCTTTCTTT.